This T cell receptor beta chain derives from a study of beta chain features in type 1 diabetes. A remark on this clone: The antigen is undetermined.

Study-wide points: All four CD4+ subsets from Type 1 diabetes patients carried moderately but significantly shorter TCRB CDR3s.

The CDR3 totals 16 residues. Germline CDR1 and CDR2: SGDLS and YYNGEE. The trim removed 2 bases at V and 7 bases at J, leaving 9 bases unmatched. Of the isolated RNA, all was reverse transcribed, and so the sequenced material was expressed TCRB transcripts. The table came from immunoSEQ multiplex PCR; TCRdb's copy has only in-frame clones and leaves some out. Of about 340,000 clones in the sample, about 13% were seen once. The genes are TRBV9 and TRBJ2-1, with 10 nucleotides matching TRBD2. This sequence was found in a woman between 18 and 30 years old with type 1 diabetes. The material sequenced was naive CD4+ T cells from blood. The CDR3 protein is CASSVQTSGTQNEQFF. The CDR3 coding sequence is TGTGCCAGCAGCGTTCAAACTAGCGGGACTCAGAATGAGCAGTTCTTC.